This T cell receptor (beta chain) was captured by sequencing in a study of T cells in Graves' hyperthyroidism and ophthalmopathy. Study-level findings and limits: Model-based prediction identified ophthalmopathy a median about 6 months prior to its onset. Among thyroid clonotypes expanded above 0.001, most also appeared in blood.

RNA transcripts yielded amplified TCR beta CDR3 regions. Researchers ran a first-round RT-PCR on the TCR CDR3 using the HTBI primer set. MiXCR was run by TCRdb on the multiplex PCR reads, yielding one entry per CDR3 protein. The sample shows 490,000 or so distinct CDR3 sequences, 46% of them seen only once. Patients showing uncontrolled infection, other autoimmune disease, pregnancy or lactation were ineligible. The CDR3 extends over 14 amino acids. Germline CDR1 DFQATT, CDR2 SNEGSKA (reference sequence). Trimming stripped 3 bases from V and 1 base from J, with 10 bases between. This clonotype was observed at least ten times. Antigen specificity is unknown.

Sequencing was done on a sample of peripheral blood or thyroid tissue (not recorded which). The V and J genes are TRBV20-1 and TRBJ1-5; perhaps TRBD1 as D (6 bases). This TCR derives from an adult woman with Graves' disease, either hyperthyroidism or ophthalmopathy (not recorded which). The CDR3 sequence: CSASWTVSNQPQHF. CDR3 in DNA: TGCAGTGCTAGTTGGACAGTAAGCAATCAGCCCCAGCATTTT.